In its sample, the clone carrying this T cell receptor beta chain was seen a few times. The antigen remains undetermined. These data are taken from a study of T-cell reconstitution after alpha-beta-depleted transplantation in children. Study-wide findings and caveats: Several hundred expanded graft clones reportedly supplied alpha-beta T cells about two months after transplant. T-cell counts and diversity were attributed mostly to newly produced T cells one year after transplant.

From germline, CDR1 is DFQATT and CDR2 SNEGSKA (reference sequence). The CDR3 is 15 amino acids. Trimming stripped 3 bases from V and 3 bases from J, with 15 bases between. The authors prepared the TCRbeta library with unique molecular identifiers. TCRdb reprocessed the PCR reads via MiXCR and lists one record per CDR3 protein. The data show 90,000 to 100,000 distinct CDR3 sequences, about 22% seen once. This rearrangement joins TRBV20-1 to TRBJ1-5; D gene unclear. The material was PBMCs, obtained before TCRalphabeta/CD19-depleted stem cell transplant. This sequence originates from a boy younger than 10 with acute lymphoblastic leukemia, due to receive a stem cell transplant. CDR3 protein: CSASLGNIHNQPQHF. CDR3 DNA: TGCAGTGCTAGCTTAGGGAACATCCACAATCAGCCCCAGCATTTT.